Given below is one T cell receptor beta chain in context. This clone has only one observation. The antigen it recognizes is unknown. The sample holds no much larger clone one base away, and base qualities are not on file. CDR1 and CDR2 are drawn from the germline V gene: MDHEN, SYDVKM. The CDR3 goes from the cysteine to the phenylalanine over 17 residues. Only the CDR3 part of the read is kept: 51 bases, read in frame from the first base. The germline V and J ends show losses of 6 bases and 4 bases respectively, and no gene match explains 8 bases of the junction. Library construction relied on the immunoSEQ multiplex PCR assay. The source is immuneACCESS, and TCRdb retained only in-frame sequences with V and J called. Part of the clones is not carried over; for the studies checked, unresolved V genes explain less than half of this, and the remainder is unexplained. Here the sample has roughly 67,000 clones; about nine tenths occur a single time. Clones ranked in the top ten supply about 2.7% of the sample.

These data come from a study of T cells after somatic rescue of genetic block (TCRdb year 2020). Context from the whole study: The study assessed how robust, over the long term, a T-cell system was when the system had developed through somatic rescue of a genetic block in T-cell development.

The specimen was peripheral blood mononuclear cells (PBMCs). This sequence was found in a man aged 35-49 years. This receptor chain uses TRBV28 and TRBJ2-2; TRBD2 lines up with 13 middle nucleotides. The DNA sequence reads TGTGCCAGCAGCATACTAGCGGGAGGGCGTAGCACCGGGGAGCTGTTTTTT. This sequence encodes CASSILAGGRSTGELFF.